This entry is about one TCR beta chain. The antigen remains undetermined. This entry comes from a study of T cell repertoires in cytomegalovirus infection. The V gene end was trimmed by 6 bases and the J gene end by 5 bases; junction bases not matched to a gene: 6. Germline loops: CDR1 LNHDA, CDR2 SQIVND (reference sequence). The CDR3 consists of 14 residues. From the reads, TCRdb called clonotypes with MiXCR, one entry per CDR3 protein. The sample consists of about 100,000 distinct CDR3 sequences, over 40% of them appearing once. Regarding the study as a whole: CMV-specific TCR beta clonotypes restricted by HLA-C were the ones dominating the ex vivo response.

This chain links TRBV19 with TRBJ2-7; 11 nucleotides line up with TRBD2. The specimen was CD8+ T cells from cultured PBMCs, collected from culture after CMV antigen stimulation. The clonotype was recovered from a human donor in good health (CMV status not recorded). Some clones in this sample may be carry-over from other donors' samples. For the CDR3, the DNA is TGTGCCAGTAGCGACCCGGGACTAGCGGACGAGCAGTACTTC. This codes for CASSDPGLADEQYF.